This is a list of T cell receptor beta chains from one sample in a study of OX40 agonist ivuxolimab in advanced cancers. Generated by immunoSEQ multiplex PCR, the TCRdb table keeps only in-frame clones and is missing some. The data hold tens of thousands of clones, with around nine tenths observed a single time. Source: CD4+ or CD8+ T cells sorted from blood, taken in a trial of the OX40 agonist ivuxolimab. These receptor sequences come from an adult with an advanced solid tumor such as melanoma, head and neck, liver or kidney cancer. Both conserved end residues are part of each CDR3. The order of the fields is clone size, V gene, D gene, J gene, CDR3 DNA, CDR3 protein. D genes are given only for firm matches. Clone sizes are given selectively: once, few, many, or a class where the clone is expanded.

NA	TRBV5-1	NA	TRBJ2-5	TGCGCCAGCAGCTTGTTCCGAGAGAAGGAGACCCAGTACTTC	CASSLFREKETQYF
NA	TRBV5-1	NA	TRBJ1-2	TGCGCCAGCAGCCTGGACGGAACCTATGGCTACACCTTC	CASSLDGTYGYTF
NA	TRBV5-1	NA	TRBJ2-5	TGCGCCAGCAGCACAGGAGGAGGTGGCCAAGAGACCCAGTACTTC	CASSTGGGGQETQYF
NA	TRBV11-2	TRBD2	TRBJ2-1	TGTGCCAGCAGCTTAGATAGCGGGAGGAGCTCCTACAATGAGCAGTTCTTC	CASSLDSGRSSYNEQFF
NA	TRBV14	TRBD2	TRBJ2-5	TGTGCCAGCAGCCCGTTCCGGACTAGCGGACAAGAGACCCAGTACTTC	CASSPFRTSGQETQYF
once	TRBV28	TRBD1	TRBJ1-5	TGTGCCAGCAGTCCCAGGGGGCTTGGCGGCAATCAGCCCCAGCATTTT	CASSPRGLGGNQPQHF
NA	TRBV2	NA	TRBJ1-4	TGTGCCAGCAGCCTTGGACAGAAACGGCCGCAGGATGAAAAACTGTTTTTT	CASSLGQKRPQDEKLFF
NA	TRBV7-2	TRBD2	TRBJ2-1	TGTGCCAGCAGCTTAGCCCCAGCGGGAGGGCCAATATCCTACAATGAGCAGTTCTTC	CASSLAPAGGPISYNEQFF
NA	TRBV28	TRBD1	TRBJ1-5	TGTGCCAGCAGCCAAGACAGGGGATCATATAGCAATCAGCCCCAGCATTTT	CASSQDRGSYSNQPQHF
NA	TRBV5-6	TRBD1	TRBJ1-1	TGTGCCAGCAGCTTATACACAGCAGGGGGCCTTTACACTGAAGCTTTCTTT	CASSLYTAGGLYTEAFF
NA	TRBV5-1	TRBD2	TRBJ2-3	TGCGCCAGCAGCTACAATAGCGGGACCACAGATACGCAGTATTTT	CASSYNSGTTDTQYF
NA	TRBV11-1	NA	TRBJ2-2	TGTGCCAGCAGCTCCCTTGTCCGGGGCGGCGGGGAGCTGTTTTTT	CASSSLVRGGGELFF
once	TRBV25-1	NA	TRBJ1-2	TGTGCCAGCAGCGCCCCGGGACAAGGGAACTATGGCTACACCTTC	CASSAPGQGNYGYTF
NA	TRBV4-3	NA	TRBJ2-7	TGCGCCAGCAGCCAATACCGGCAGGGTAACTACGAGCAGTACTTC	CASSQYRQGNYEQYF
NA	TRBV7-9	NA	TRBJ2-7	TGTGCCAGCTCCATACAGAGGGAGCAGTACTTC	CASSIQREQYF
NA	TRBV7-3	TRBD2	TRBJ2-5	TGTGCCAGCAGCCCGGGAGGGGGGGTGGAGACCCAGTACTTC	CASSPGGGVETQYF